These T cell receptor beta chains were read from a single sample in a study of prognosis after radiotherapy for stage I lung cancer. TCRdb re-derived calls from the multiplex PCR reads in MiXCR, one entry per CDR3 protein. The table has about 20,000 distinct CDR3 sequences, around 46% seen once; the top ten hold roughly 33%. The sample in question was PBMCs, obtained before or after stereotactic body radiation therapy (not recorded which). These receptors all stem from a donor of 50 years or more with non-small cell lung cancer. Each CDR3 is given with its conserved first and last residue. A D gene is named only where the DNA matches it firmly. For some rows the clone size is stated as once, few or many, or as a class when expanded; others skip it.

DNA,CDR3,J,D,V,size
TGTGCCAGCAAGCGATCTTATGGCTACACCTTC,CASKRSYGYTF,TRBJ1-2,-,TRBV6-1,-
TGTGCCAGCAGCCTTAAGGGACTGGTATACAATGAGCAGTTCTTC,CASSLKGLVYNEQFF,TRBJ2-1,-,TRBV7-9,many
TGTTCTAGCCCCGACAGGGGAAGGTACGAGCAGTACTTC,CSSPDRGRYEQYF,TRBJ2-7,TRBD1,TRBV6-2/TRBV6-3,-
TGTGCCACCAGTGATTCGGCAAGTACTGAAGCTTTCTTT,CATSDSASTEAFF,TRBJ1-1,-,TRBV24-1,many
TGTGCCAGTCGAGGGCTAGCTGCTAGCACAGATACGCAGTATTTT,CASRGLAASTDTQYF,TRBJ2-3,-,TRBV7-6,-
TGTGCCAGCAGCTTAGGATCGGGGGGTCGGGATCAGCCCCAGCATTTT,CASSLGSGGRDQPQHF,TRBJ1-5,-,TRBV7-2,many
TGTGCCAGCAGTTTGGGGACAGGGGTCTCTAACACCGAAGCTTTCTTT,CASSLGTGVSNTEAFF,TRBJ1-1,TRBD1,TRBV12-3/TRBV12-4,-
TGTGCCAGCAGCAGGGCCTCCGGGGAGCAGTTCTTC,CASSRASGEQFF,TRBJ2-1,-,TRBV6-1,many
TGTGCCAGCAGCTTAGGGGCAGATACGCAGTATTTT,CASSLGADTQYF,TRBJ2-3,-,TRBV7-3,medium-sized
TGCAGTGCAAAGCGGACTAGCATTGAGCAGTTCTTC,CSAKRTSIEQFF,TRBJ2-1,TRBD2,TRBV20-1,many
TGCAGCGTTGTACTAGCGGGGGTAACCGGGGAGCTGTTTTTT,CSVVLAGVTGELFF,TRBJ2-2,TRBD2,TRBV29-1,many